Listed here are 30 T cell receptor beta chains from one sample, sequenced in a study of blood T cell dynamics during melanoma immunotherapy. Noted time point: week 3, after first cycle of checkpoint inhibitor. Only in-frame clones appear in the TCRdb table, and some are missing; sequencing was by immunoSEQ multiplex PCR. This table holds some 870 clones, roughly 63% found once. Material: central memory CD8+ T cells from blood, obtained from a patient treated with checkpoint blockade. The source is a human donor with melanoma.

The chain combines TRBV30 with TRBJ1-6; D is possibly TRBD1 (5 bases). The germline V and J ends were trimmed by 3 bases and 14 bases, with 29 bases remaining between them. Germline CDR1 GTSNPN, CDR2 SVGIG (reference sequence). The length of the CDR3 is 17 residues. In nucleotides, the CDR3 is TGTGCCTGGAGGTCTCACAGGATATTGGGTCCCTCGTCAACCCTCCACTTT. It encodes CAWRSHRILGPSSTLHF.

This clone was recorded a few times. The V and J genes are TRBV27 and TRBJ2-3; D unresolved. Per the germline V gene, CDR1 is MNHEY and CDR2 is SMNVEV (reference sequence). This CDR3 contains 11 residues. Trimming left V 2 bases short and J 8 bases short, with 5 bases between. The CDR3 coding sequence is TGTGCCAGCAGTTTAAGCGTTACGCAGTATTTT. It codes for CASSLSVTQYF.

This chain links TRBV11-1 with TRBJ2-2; possibly TRBD2 for D (5 bases). This CDR3 is built from 13 residues. The V and J ends lost 5 bases and 6 bases respectively, with 10 bases between them. Germline V gene lookup returns CDR1 SGHAT and CDR2 FQDESV (reference sequence). CDR3 loop: CASSPTRAGELFF. In DNA form, the CDR3 reads TGTGCCAGCAGCCCCACGAGGGCCGGGGAGCTGTTTTTT.

The J gene is TRBJ2-4, the V gene TRBV6-1; TRBD1 agrees at 7 bases. With 3 bases clipped from V and 0 bases from J, the junction kept 5 bases outside the gene matches. The CDR3 consists of 16 residues. Germline CDR1 reads MNHNS; CDR2 reads SASEGT. CDR3 DNA: TGTGCCAGCAGTGAGCAACAGGGGCTAGCCAAAAACATTCAGTACTTC. Residues: CASSEQQGLAKNIQYF.

The V call is TRBV29-1, the J call TRBJ2-1; D might be TRBD1 or TRBD2, each matching 6 bases. Per germline, CDR1 SQVTM and CDR2 ANQGSEA. This CDR3 comprises 13 residues. V was trimmed by 6 bases and J by 6 bases, leaving 15 bases between them. CDR3 region: CSVRGGFSNEQFF. The CDR3 bases are TGCAGCGTCCGAGGGGGGTTCAGCAATGAGCAGTTCTTC.

This clone was seen a few times. The CDR3 sequence is CASSERPGDPLEQYF. In DNA form, the CDR3 reads TGTGCCAGCAGTGAACGTCCGGGGGACCCGCTCGAGCAGTACTTC. The chain couples TRBV6-1 to TRBJ2-7; a possible D gene is TRBD2 (6 bases). Trimming stripped 2 bases from V and 6 bases from J, with 17 bases between. This CDR3 contains 15 residues. The germline V gene encodes CDR1 MNHNS and CDR2 SASEGT.

V and J are TRBV7-2 and TRBJ2-7; 7 positions agree with TRBD1. Germline V gives CDR1 SGHTA, CDR2 FQGNSA. The CDR3 length is 13 residues. V dropped 5 bases and J dropped 4; count of bases not matched to a gene: 5. CDR3 residues: CASSVGQAYEQYF. The CDR3 DNA reads TGTGCCAGCAGCGTCGGACAGGCTTACGAGCAGTACTTC.

This chain uses TRBV6-5 with TRBJ1-5; D gene unclear. V was trimmed by 6 bases and J by 1 base, leaving 10 bases between them. CDR1 is MNHEY and CDR2 is SVGAGI in the germline V gene. This CDR3 has 14 residues. Written as DNA, the CDR3 is TGTGCCAGCAGCTCCTCCATCAGCAATCAGCCCCAGCATTTT. It specifies CASSSSISNQPQHF.

Notes on this clone: This specimen includes other DNA sequences encoding the same CDR3. The chain couples TRBV7-9 to TRBJ1-2; D unclear. The CDR3 spans 14 residues. The ends were cut back, 1 base at V and 6 bases at J, with 12 bases in the middle. Germline loops: CDR1 SEHNR, CDR2 FQNEAQ (reference sequence). DNA for the CDR3: TGTGCCAGCAGCTTAGAGGAGGGAGCAAATGGCTACACCTTC. It specifies CASSLEEGANGYTF.

The rearrangement uses TRBV5-4 and TRBJ2-5, with D unresolved. The J call could be wrong; TRBJ2-7 is a better fit for the DNA end. The V gene's germline CDR1 is SGHNT and CDR2 YYREEE (reference sequence). The CDR3 sequence is 12 residues long. Written as DNA, the CDR3 is TGTGCCAGCAGCTTGGGGGGATACGAGCAGTACTTC. Protein product: CASSLGGYEQYF.

V is TRBV7-6 and J is TRBJ2-7; D call uncertain. The germline CDR1 and CDR2 sequences are SGHVS and FNYEAQ. The CDR3 contains 15 residues. V gave up 2 bases and J gave up 5 bases, with 16 bases separating them. CDR3 bases: TGTGCCAGCAGCTTAACCCCTGCCACCGAAGACGAGCAGTACTTC. Translated: CASSLTPATEDEQYF.

This clone was detected a few times. The chain uses TRBV7-3 and TRBJ2-7; D is unresolved. The germline V gene has CDR1 SGHTA and CDR2 FQGTGA. The CDR3 is made up of 14 amino acids. V gave up 0 bases and J gave up 2 bases, with 8 bases separating them. Written as DNA, the CDR3 is TGTGCCAGCAGCTTAACAGGCGATCCCTACGAGCAGTACTTC. As protein: CASSLTGDPYEQYF. Drawing the rest from reference TRBV7-3 and TRBJ2-7, the complete variable domain is GAGVSQTPSNKVTEKGKYVELRCDPISGHTALYWYRQSLGQGPEFLIYFQGTGAADDSGLPNDRFFAVRPEGSVSTLKIQRTERGDSAVYLCASSLTGDPYEQYFGPGTRLTVT.

The gene calls are TRBV19 and TRBJ2-1, with 7 bases fitting TRBD1. V lost 8 bases to trimming and J lost 6 bases; unmatched junction nucleotides: 10. CDR3 length: 14 amino acids. Germline V gene sequence: CDR1 LNHDA, CDR2 SQIVND (reference sequence). CDR3 bases: TGTGCCAGTTGGCGACAGGGAGCCGGCAATGAGCAGTTCTTC. Its protein product is CASWRQGAGNEQFF.

Written as DNA, the CDR3 is TGTGCCAGCAGTTGGGAAATTTCTGGGGCCAACGTCCTGACTTTC. Protein sequence: CASSWEISGANVLTF. The chain uses TRBV28 and TRBJ2-6, with no clear D. V lost 4 bases and J lost 1, with 8 bases in between. CDR3 length equals 15 residues. Per germline, CDR1 MDHEN and CDR2 SYDVKM.

The chain couples TRBV10-3 to TRBJ2-7, with TRBD1 matching over 7 bases. Losses at the gene ends were 5 bases for V and 2 bases for J; bases not matched to a gene: 6. The CDR3 extends over 14 amino acids. The V gene's germline CDR1 is ENHRY and CDR2 SYGVKD. The CDR3 protein is CAISTSGQPYEQYF. The DNA for the CDR3 is TGTGCCATCAGTACCTCGGGACAGCCCTACGAGCAGTACTTC.

In this sample, this clone is large. The J gene is TRBJ2-7, the V gene TRBV19; TRBD2 aligns across 8 bases. The junction had 5 bases not matched to a gene; V was cut back by 4 bases and J by 0 bases. The CDR3 totals 15 residues. Per the germline V gene, CDR1 is LNHDA and CDR2 is SQIVND (reference sequence). In DNA form, the CDR3 reads TGTGCCAGTAGTACGACTAGCGCCTACTCCTACGAGCAGTACTTC. Protein sequence: CASSTTSAYSYEQYF. The full variable domain, with the rest looked up from reference TRBV19 and TRBJ2-7, is DGGITQSPKYLFRKEGQNVTLSCEQNLNHDAMYWYRQDPGQGLRLIYYSQIVNDFQKGDIAEGYSVSREKKESFPLTVTSAQKNPTAFYLCASSTTSAYSYEQYFGPGTRLTVT.

The J gene is TRBJ2-1, the V gene TRBV9; TRBD2 might be the D (5 bases). Trimming took 4 bases from V and 7 from J, leaving 21 bases between them. In germline, CDR1 is SGDLS, CDR2 YYNGEE. The CDR3 is made up of 16 amino acids. Here the CDR3 reads CASSPAVGVRSNEQFF. DNA of the CDR3: TGTGCCAGCAGCCCAGCGGTCGGGGTTCGATCAAATGAGCAGTTCTTC.

Only one count was recorded for this clone. The V and J genes are TRBV6-5 and TRBJ1-6, with a tentative D call TRBD1 (6 bases). This CDR3 is built from 15 residues. V gave up 5 bases and J gave up 9 bases, with 17 bases separating them. Germline V gene sequence: CDR1 MNHEY, CDR2 SVGAGI. CDR3 DNA sequence: TGTGCCAGCAGTCACTACAGGGAATGGGGTTCACCCCTCCACTTT. Translated, it gives CASSHYREWGSPLHF.

The chain carries TRBV5-2 and TRBJ2-6; TRBD1, the table's D call, lacks a check against the DNA. TRBV5-2 is deemed a pseudogene. The CDR3 contains 15 residues. CDR3 region: CASSEGGSGANVLTF. CDR3 in DNA: TGTGCCAGCAGTGAAGGGGGCTCTGGGGCCAACGTCCTGACTTTC.

The V gene is TRBV6-6, the J gene TRBJ1-5; TRBD1 aligns across 7 bases. Looked up from germline, CDR1 is MNHNY and CDR2 is SVGAGI (reference sequence). This CDR3 region has 15 residues. With 6 bases clipped from V and 7 bases from J, the junction kept 12 bases outside the gene matches. CDR3 residues: CASSATGAGGQPQHF. In nucleotides, the CDR3 is TGTGCCAGCAGCGCAACAGGGGCGGGAGGACAGCCCCAGCATTTT.

To note about this clone: Other nucleotide sequences in the sample specify the same CDR3. The chain employs TRBV27 and TRBJ2-7; D possibly corresponds to TRBD1 (6 bases). Trimming cost V 5 bases and J 1 base, with 9 bases left between them. The germline V gene has CDR1 MNHEY and CDR2 SMNVEV (reference sequence). This CDR3 has 13 residues. The CDR3: CASSVTGSYEQYF. In DNA, the CDR3 is TGTGCCAGCAGTGTGACAGGTTCCTACGAGCAGTACTTC.

The V gene is TRBV6-4, the J gene TRBJ2-3; 8 nucleotides match TRBD2. The V gene end was trimmed by 0 bases and the J gene end by 1 base; junction bases not matched to a gene: 3. This CDR3 is 16 amino acids long. Germline V gene data show CDR1 as MRHNA and CDR2 as SNTAGT. The CDR3 spells CASSDSSGGGTDTQYF. Written as DNA, the CDR3 is TGTGCCAGCAGTGACTCTTCGGGAGGGGGCACAGATACGCAGTATTTT.

This chain uses TRBV7-3 with TRBJ2-7, with a tentative D call TRBD1 (6 bases). Trimming removed 2 bases at V and 6 bases at J, with 11 bases between. CDR1 and CDR2 from the germline V gene are SGHTA and FQGTGA. This CDR3 is built from 13 residues. Here the CDR3 DNA reads TGTGCCAGCAGCTTAGCTGTCAGGGGCGAGCAGTACTTC. Its translation: CASSLAVRGEQYF.

The chain recombines TRBV27 with TRBJ2-1; 7 bases are a match to TRBD2. Germline CDR1 and CDR2: MNHEY and SMNVEV (reference sequence). Trimming removed 1 base from V and 10 bases from J; junction bases left unmatched: 4. CDR3 length: 13 amino acids. This chain's CDR3 is CASSLWGGREQFF. The CDR3 DNA reads TGTGCCAGCAGTTTATGGGGGGGTCGGGAGCAGTTCTTC.

Here the CDR3 reads CASSWTVYQPQHF. The CDR3 DNA reads TGTGCCAGCAGCTGGACCGTTTATCAGCCCCAGCATTTT. The rearrangement links TRBV11-3 to TRBJ1-5; no clear D gene. The V gene lost 4 bases and the J gene lost 5 bases, with 9 bases spanning the gap. The germline CDR1 and CDR2 sequences are SGHNT and YENEEA. The CDR3 has 13 residues.

The chain joins TRBV9 to TRBJ2-2; 14 nucleotides align to TRBD2. With V trimmed by 3 bases and J by 5 bases, 18 bases remained unmatched. The germline V gene has CDR1 SGDLS and CDR2 YYNGEE. The CDR3 is 21 residues long. The CDR3 here is CASSASLTGTSGSPITGELFF. The CDR3 DNA reads as TGTGCCAGCAGCGCATCATTGACGGGGACTAGCGGGAGTCCTATAACCGGGGAGCTGTTTTTT.

V and J are TRBV7-9 and TRBJ2-1, with 8 bases fitting TRBD2. J was trimmed by 3 bases and V by 5 bases; bases with no gene match: 6. Germline loops: CDR1 SEHNR, CDR2 FQNEAQ (reference sequence). There are 15 residues in the CDR3. The CDR3 here is CASSRQREFYNEQFF. The CDR3 DNA sequence: TGTGCCAGCAGCCGACAGCGGGAGTTCTACAATGAGCAGTTCTTC.

V and J are TRBV10-1 and TRBJ1-1; no definite D call. Trimming pared 0 bases from V and 1 base from J, leaving 6 bases between. The CDR3 is 14 residues long. Per germline, CDR1 WNHNN and CDR2 SYGVQD (reference sequence). Here the CDR3 reads CASSESYGNTEAFF. Written as DNA, the CDR3 is TGCGCCAGCAGTGAGTCTTATGGGAACACTGAAGCTTTCTTT.

V and J are TRBV9 and TRBJ2-1, with D unresolved. This CDR3 comprises 13 residues. V was clipped by 4 bases and J by 6 bases, with 11 bases between them. CDR1 is SGDLS and CDR2 is YYNGEE in the germline V gene. The CDR3 nucleotides are TGTGCCAGCAGCCCTGATCTGAGCAATGAGCAGTTCTTC. Amino acids: CASSPDLSNEQFF.

The chain carries TRBV4-1 and TRBJ2-2; D not resolved. V shed 0 bases and J shed 6 bases, with 2 bases lying between them. Germline V gene data show CDR1 as MGHRA and CDR2 as YSYEKL. The CDR3 is made up of 12 amino acids. Here the CDR3 reads CASSQESGELFF. DNA for the CDR3: TGCGCCAGCAGCCAAGAGTCCGGGGAGCTGTTTTTT.